What follows are 18 T cell receptor beta chains derived from one specimen sequenced in a study of blood T cell repertoires in COVID-19. This table comes from immunoSEQ multiplex PCR, and its TCRdb copy is limited to in-frame clones, with some not included. Here the sample spans 650,000 to 800,000 clones, about 87% being singletons. The sequenced sample was peripheral blood. The receptor source for this set is a woman in her late teens or twenties with acute or convalescent COVID-19.

This sequence joins TRBV6-5 and TRBJ1-6; unclear D gene. CDR1 is MNHEY and CDR2 is SVGAGI in the germline V gene. Trimming removed 6 bases at V and 5 bases at J, with 11 bases between. The CDR3 runs 14 residues. The CDR3 DNA follows: TGTGCCAGCAGCCGAGGCGGCAATAATTCACCCCTCCACTTT. This codes for CASSRGGNNSPLHF.

The V and J genes are TRBV6-5 and TRBJ2-2; D not resolved. The CDR3 has 15 amino acids. Germline CDR1 MNHEY, CDR2 SVGAGI. Trimming cost V 7 bases and J 0 bases, with 12 bases left between them. DNA of the CDR3: TGTGCCAGCACTTTCCAAGTAGCGAACACCGGGGAGCTGTTTTTT. It translates to CASTFQVANTGELFF.

The gene calls are TRBV20-1 and TRBJ1-1; the D gene is possibly TRBD1 (5 bases). The germline CDR1 and CDR2 sequences are DFQATT and SNEGSKA (reference sequence). Trimming left V 7 bases short and J 5 bases short, with 11 bases between. There are 11 residues in the CDR3. The CDR3 here is CSVRKGTEAFF. The DNA of the CDR3 is TGCAGTGTAAGGAAGGGGACTGAAGCTTTCTTT.

The V and J genes are TRBV19 and TRBJ2-4; D gene ambiguous. V lost 9 bases and J 0 bases, leaving 15 bases between the germline ends. This CDR3 contains 15 residues. Germline CDR1 and CDR2: LNHDA and SQIVND (reference sequence). For the CDR3, the DNA is TGTGCCAGCCGACCCCAGGTTATAGCCAAAAACATTCAGTACTTC. This gives the protein CASRPQVIAKNIQYF.

V and J are TRBV7-2 and TRBJ1-2; the match to TRBD1 covers 10 bases. The CDR3 loop spans 15 amino acids. CDR1 SGHTA and CDR2 FQGNSA come from the germline V gene. V lost 1 base to trimming and J lost 8 bases; unmatched junction nucleotides: 7. The CDR3 DNA follows: TGTGCCAGCAGCTTAGGGGACAGGGGAGGAGGGGGCTACACCTTC. It translates to CASSLGDRGGGGYTF.

This clone was picked up one time. The chain carries TRBV7-9 and TRBJ1-4; 8 bases match TRBD1. The CDR3 is made up of 16 amino acids. Unmatched junction bases numbered 11, after V lost 6 bases and J lost 5 bases. The germline V gene has CDR1 SEHNR and CDR2 FQNEAQ (reference sequence). The CDR3 sequence: CASRPGGWTGNEKLFF. The CDR3 DNA reads as TGTGCCAGCAGGCCGGGGGGTTGGACAGGGAATGAAAAACTGTTTTTT.

CDR3 coding DNA: TGTGCCAGCAGTACGGGACACGGCCTCTACGAGCAGTACTTC. Encoded protein: CASSTGHGLYEQYF. This chain links TRBV27 with TRBJ2-7, with D possibly matching TRBD1 (6 bases). Trimming took 5 bases from V and 3 from J, leaving 14 bases between them. The V gene's germline CDR1 is MNHEY and CDR2 SMNVEV (reference sequence). The CDR3 has 14 residues.

Note on this clone: A much larger clone differs from this one at a single base, so this may be a read error. This chain connects TRBV6-2 or TRBV6-3 to TRBJ2-7; TRBD1 aligns across 9 bases. CDR3 length: 13 residues. The germline CDR1 and CDR2 sequences are MNHEY and SVGEGT. Trimming cost V 2 bases and J 4 bases; bases outside gene matches: 0. CDR3 region: CASSYGTGYEQYF. CDR3 DNA: TGTGCCAGCAGTTACGGGACAGGGTACGAGCAGTACTTC.

The rearrangement joins TRBV7-9 to TRBJ1-2, with 12 positions matching TRBD1. This CDR3 is built from 16 residues. Germline assignment: CDR1 SEHNR and CDR2 FQNEAQ (reference sequence). The ends lost 5 bases at V and 5 bases at J; junction bases unmatched: 9. CDR3 sequence reads: CASSPAGTGGLYGYTF. CDR3 in DNA: TGTGCCAGCAGCCCCGCCGGGACAGGGGGCCTTTATGGCTACACCTTC.

With regard to this clone: Other DNA sequences in the same sample also yield this CDR3. V gene TRBV13 combines with J gene TRBJ1-1; D call uncertain. The V gene's germline CDR1 is PRHDT and CDR2 FYEKMQ (reference sequence). CDR3 length equals 13 residues. V was clipped by 0 bases and J by 4 bases, with 6 bases between them. The CDR3 region is CASSLGRGTEAFF. In nucleotides, the CDR3 is TGTGCCAGCAGCTTAGGGCGCGGCACTGAAGCTTTCTTT.

A note on this clone: Additional DNA sequences in this sample encode the identical CDR3. The gene calls are TRBV6-5 and TRBJ1-3; D is uncertain. This CDR3 spans 13 amino acids. Germline CDR1 is MNHEY and CDR2 is SVGAGI. Trimming shortened V by 6 bases and J by 0 bases, and 6 bases separated the two germline ends. CDR3 amino acids: CASRDTSGNTIYF. For the CDR3, the DNA is TGTGCCAGCAGAGACACCTCTGGAAACACCATATATTTT.

V gene TRBV4-3 combines with J gene TRBJ1-4, with D possibly matching TRBD1 (6 bases). Between the trimmed V and J ends, which lost 2 bases and 4 bases, there was a span of 11 bases. The CDR3 totals 15 residues. From germline, CDR1 is LGHNA and CDR2 YSLEER. CDR3 coding DNA: TGCGCCAGCAGCCAATCAGGGGCCCTTAATGAAAAACTGTTTTTT. Amino acids: CASSQSGALNEKLFF.

The chain recombines TRBV2 with TRBJ2-7; D is perhaps TRBD1 (6 bases). Trimming cost V 5 bases and J 0 bases, with 14 bases left between them. This CDR3 comprises 15 residues. Germline V gene lookup returns CDR1 SNHLY and CDR2 FYNNEI. This chain's CDR3 is CASSPRGLPSYEQYF. The CDR3 region has the DNA TGTGCCAGCAGTCCCAGGGGCTTACCCTCCTACGAGCAGTACTTC.

The CDR3 reads CSVGEPGDTQYF. DNA for the CDR3: TGCAGCGTTGGGGAGCCTGGAGATACGCAGTATTTT. The V call is TRBV29-1, the J call TRBJ2-3; D might be TRBD2 (5 bases). Trimming shortened V by 4 bases and J by 5 bases, and 10 bases separated the two germline ends. This CDR3 region has 12 residues. CDR1 SQVTM and CDR2 ANQGSEA come from the germline V gene.

CDR3 sequence (DNA): TGTGCCAGCAGCGTACCAGCAGGAACGACAGACTCTGGAAACACCATATATTTT. This encodes CASSVPAGTTDSGNTIYF. The genes are TRBV9 and TRBJ1-3, with D possibly being TRBD1 (5 bases). The CDR3 is made up of 18 amino acids. V was clipped by 1 base and J by 0 bases, with 17 bases between them. CDR1 SGDLS and CDR2 YYNGEE come from the germline V gene.

The rearrangement links TRBV6-6 to TRBJ1-6; D is unresolved. The ends were cut back, 0 bases at V and 8 bases at J, with 14 bases in the middle. This CDR3 contains 16 residues. CDR1 is MNHNY, CDR2 SVGAGI, per germline (reference sequence). The CDR3 spells CASSYSVEGWDSPLHF. The DNA of the CDR3 is TGTGCCAGCAGTTACTCGGTAGAGGGATGGGATTCACCCCTCCACTTT.

The rearrangement joins TRBV3-1 (or the pseudogene TRBV3-2) to TRBJ1-2; TRBD1 aligns across 7 bases. The CDR3 loop spans 14 amino acids. V gave up 4 bases and J gave up 8 bases; unmatched junction bases: 10. From germline, CDR1 is LGHDT and CDR2 YNNKEL (reference sequence). The CDR3 DNA reads as TGTGCCAGCAGCCCGACCTTCGACAGGGTCGGCTACACCTTC. Protein: CASSPTFDRVGYTF.

In nucleotides, the CDR3 is TGCGCCAGCAGCTTGAGCCCAGGGAAGGGGGATTGGTTTTTT. This sequence encodes CASSLSPGKGDWFF. The chain combines TRBV5-1 with TRBJ1-4; D possibly corresponds to TRBD1 (6 bases). Trimming pared 1 base from V and 16 bases from J, leaving 20 bases between. Germline CDR1 reads SGHRS; CDR2 reads YFSETQ. This CDR3 comprises 14 residues.